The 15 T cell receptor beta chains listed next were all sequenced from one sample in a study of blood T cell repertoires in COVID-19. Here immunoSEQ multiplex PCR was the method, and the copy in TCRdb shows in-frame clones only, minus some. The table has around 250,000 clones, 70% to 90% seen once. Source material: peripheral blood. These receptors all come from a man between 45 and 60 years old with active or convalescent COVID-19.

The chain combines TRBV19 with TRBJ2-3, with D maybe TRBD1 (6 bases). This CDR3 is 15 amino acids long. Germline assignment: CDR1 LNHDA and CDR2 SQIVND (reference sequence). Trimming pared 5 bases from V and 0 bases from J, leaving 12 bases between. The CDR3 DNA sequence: TGTGCCAGTAGTCTAGGGGGACATAGCACAGATACGCAGTATTTT. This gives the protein CASSLGGHSTDTQYF.

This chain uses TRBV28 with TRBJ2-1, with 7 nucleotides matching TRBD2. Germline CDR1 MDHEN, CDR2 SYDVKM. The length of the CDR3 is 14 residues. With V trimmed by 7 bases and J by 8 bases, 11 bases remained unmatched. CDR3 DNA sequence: TGTGCCAGCACCCCTCCTAGCGGATTGGATGAGCAGTTCTTC. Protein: CASTPPSGLDEQFF. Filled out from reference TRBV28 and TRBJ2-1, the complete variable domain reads DVKVTQSSRYLVKRTGEKVFLECVQDMDHENMFWYRQDPGLGLRLIYFSYDVKMKEKGDIPEGYSVSREKKERFSLILESASTNQTSMYLCASTPPSGLDEQFFGPGTRLTVL.

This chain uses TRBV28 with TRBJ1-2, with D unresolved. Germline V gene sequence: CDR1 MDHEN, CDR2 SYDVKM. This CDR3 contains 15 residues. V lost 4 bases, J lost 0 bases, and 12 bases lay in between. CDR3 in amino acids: CASSSNPRANYGYTF. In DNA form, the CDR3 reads TGTGCCAGCAGTTCTAACCCCCGGGCTAACTATGGCTACACCTTC.

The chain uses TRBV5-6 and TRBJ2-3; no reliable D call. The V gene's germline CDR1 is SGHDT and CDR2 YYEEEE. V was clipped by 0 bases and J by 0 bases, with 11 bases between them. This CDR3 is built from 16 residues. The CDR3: CASSLGRETSTDTQYF. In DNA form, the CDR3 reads TGTGCCAGCAGCTTGGGGCGTGAGACTAGCACAGATACGCAGTATTTT.

The CDR3 nucleotides are TGCGCCAGCAGCTTCGCGGGAGAATCCTACAATGAGCAGTTCTTC. Encoded protein: CASSFAGESYNEQFF. This chain uses TRBV5-1 with TRBJ2-1, with TRBD2 matching 7 bases. V gave up 2 bases and J gave up 1 base; unmatched junction bases: 3. The CDR3 is 15 amino acids. The V gene's germline CDR1 is SGHRS and CDR2 YFSETQ.

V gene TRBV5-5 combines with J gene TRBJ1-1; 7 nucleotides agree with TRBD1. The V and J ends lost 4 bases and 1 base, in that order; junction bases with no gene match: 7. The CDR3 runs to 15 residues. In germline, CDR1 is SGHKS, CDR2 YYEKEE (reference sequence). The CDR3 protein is CASSLRTGRNTEAFF. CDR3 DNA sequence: TGTGCCAGCAGCCTACGGACAGGACGGAACACTGAAGCTTTCTTT.

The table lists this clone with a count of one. CDR3 nucleotide sequence: TGTGCCAGCAGCTTAGATATTAGCGGGAGGTACGAGCAGTACTTC. Translating gives CASSLDISGRYEQYF. This rearrangement joins TRBV11-2 to TRBJ2-7; 10 bases line up with TRBD2. The CDR3 runs 15 residues. V lost 0 bases to trimming and J lost 4 bases; unmatched junction nucleotides: 3. Germline CDR1 is SGHAT and CDR2 is FQNNGV. Full variable domain (missing parts from reference TRBV11-2 and TRBJ2-7): EAGVAQSPRYKIIEKRQSVAFWCNPISGHATLYWYQQILGQGPKLLIQFQNNGVVDDSQLPKDRFSAERLKGVDSTLKIQPAKLEDSAVYLCASSLDISGRYEQYFGPGTRLTVT.

The CDR3 loop is CASRTTAAGTGELFF. The DNA of the CDR3 is TGTGCCAGCAGAACGACTGCGGCGGGCACCGGGGAGCTGTTTTTT. The chain couples TRBV6-5 to TRBJ2-2; weak D call: TRBD2 (5 bases). This CDR3 comprises 15 residues. CDR1 is MNHEY, CDR2 SVGAGI, per germline. Trimming shortened V by 6 bases and J by 4 bases, and 15 bases separated the two germline ends.

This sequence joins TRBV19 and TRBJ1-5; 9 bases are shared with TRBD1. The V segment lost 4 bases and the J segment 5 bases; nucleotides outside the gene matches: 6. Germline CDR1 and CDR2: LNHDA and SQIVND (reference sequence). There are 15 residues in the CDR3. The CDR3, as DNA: TGTGCCAGTAGTAAGGGACAGGGAGTCTATCAGCCCCAGCATTTT. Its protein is CASSKGQGVYQPQHF.

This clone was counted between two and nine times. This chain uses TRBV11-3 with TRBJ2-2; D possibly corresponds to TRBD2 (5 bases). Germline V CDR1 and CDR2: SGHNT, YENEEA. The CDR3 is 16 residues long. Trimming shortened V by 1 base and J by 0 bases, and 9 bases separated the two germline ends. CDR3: CASSLAWEPNTGELFF. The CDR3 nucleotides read TGTGCCAGCAGCTTAGCTTGGGAGCCGAACACCGGGGAGCTGTTTTTT.

CDR3 protein: CAWSVWGVDTQYF. CDR3 in DNA: TGTGCCTGGAGTGTATGGGGAGTAGATACGCAGTATTTT. This chain links TRBV30 with TRBJ2-3; TRBD2 is a possible D gene (5 bases). Trimming cost V 0 bases and J 5 bases, with 9 bases left between them. This CDR3 is 13 amino acids long. Germline CDR1 is GTSNPN and CDR2 is SVGIG (reference sequence).

CDR3 sequence: CASRLGSTGVGELFF. In DNA, the CDR3 is TGTGCTAGCCGCCTCGGGTCTACAGGGGTCGGGGAGCTGTTTTTT. The rearrangement links TRBV12-5 to TRBJ2-2; TRBD1 agrees at 7 bases. The CDR3 contains 15 residues. CDR1 LGHNT and CDR2 FRNRAP come from the germline V gene. V shed 9 bases, J shed 7 bases, and the junction held 14 bases outside the gene matches.

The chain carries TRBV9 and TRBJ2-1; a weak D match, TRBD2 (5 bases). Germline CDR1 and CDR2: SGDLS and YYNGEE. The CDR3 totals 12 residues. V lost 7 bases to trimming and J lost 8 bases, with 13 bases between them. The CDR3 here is CASAQAGDEQFF. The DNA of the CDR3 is TGTGCCAGCGCCCAGGCCGGGGATGAGCAGTTCTTC.

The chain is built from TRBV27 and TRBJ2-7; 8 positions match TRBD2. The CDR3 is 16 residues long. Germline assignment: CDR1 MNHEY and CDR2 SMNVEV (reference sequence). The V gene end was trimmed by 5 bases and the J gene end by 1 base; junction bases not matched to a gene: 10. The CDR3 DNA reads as TGTGCCAGCAGTCTGCGACCGGGACTAGTATCCTACGAGCAGTACTTC. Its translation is CASSLRPGLVSYEQYF.

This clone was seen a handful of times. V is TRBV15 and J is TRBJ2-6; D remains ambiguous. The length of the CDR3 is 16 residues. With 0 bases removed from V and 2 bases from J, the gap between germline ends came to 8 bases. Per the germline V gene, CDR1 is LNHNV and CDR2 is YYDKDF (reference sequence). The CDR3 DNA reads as TGTGCCACCAGCAGAGATCCTAGAACTGGGGCCAACGTCCTGACTTTC. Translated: CATSRDPRTGANVLTF.